This T cell receptor beta chain was retrieved from a study of T cells in Graves' hyperthyroidism and ophthalmopathy. Study overall: Peripheral blood was secured at the point of initial diagnosis, before any treatment. Points from the study as a whole: In blood, most of the thyroid clonotypes expanded above 0.001 were also present.

Amplification of TCR beta CDR3 regions used RNA as the template. The TCR CDR3 was amplified in a first-round RT-PCR using the HTBI primer set. TCRdb independently ran MiXCR on the multiplex PCR reads; one entry per CDR3 protein. The repertoire holds hundreds of thousands of distinct CDR3 sequences, with over 35% as singletons. Over 18 months, lack of ophthalmopathy progression marked Graves' hyperthyroidism as stable. The PBMCs were sourced from fresh peripheral blood (around 9.3 ml). This CDR3 spans 12 amino acids. Per the germline V gene, CDR1 is SQVTM and CDR2 is ANQGSEA. V dropped 1 base and J dropped 4 bases, with 7 bases sitting between them. Only a few counts were recorded for this clonotype. Its antigen is as yet unknown.

The sample consisted of blood. The receptor was derived from a woman between 40 and 50 years old with Graves' hyperthyroidism. The rearrangement joins TRBV29-1 to TRBJ1-2; no firm D call. CDR3 region: CSVEVPFYGYTF. CDR3 nucleotides: TGCAGCGTTGAAGTCCCATTCTATGGCTACACCTTC.